Below, one T cell receptor beta chain is given with its context. This sample is part of a study of T cells in localized non-small cell lung cancer. Clones were sequenced by immunoSEQ multiplex PCR, and TCRdb holds only the in-frame ones, with some missing. In the table there are almost 8,500 clones, roughly 59% of which are singletons. Sequenced here: lymph node tissue, sampled before any cancer treatment. The TCR originated in a male donor older than 55 with stage I squamous cell lung carcinoma.

The CDR3: CAWEDRIRMRYEQYF. In DNA, the CDR3 is TGTGCCTGGGAGGACAGGATCAGAATGAGATACGAGCAGTACTTC. The chain carries TRBV30 and TRBJ2-7; TRBD1 agrees at 7 bases. The germline CDR1 and CDR2 sequences are GTSNPN and SVGIG (reference sequence). Trimming cost V 5 bases and J 4 bases; bases outside gene matches: 14. This CDR3 contains 15 residues.